The 3 T cell receptor beta chains below were found in one sample sequenced in a study of blood T cell repertoires in COVID-19. Method: immunoSEQ multiplex PCR; TCRdb's copy keeps in-frame clones and lacks some. The sample carries roughly 75,000 clones, roughly 86% recorded once. Material: peripheral blood. These receptors originate from a woman aged 70 to 79 with acute or convalescent COVID-19.

The genes are TRBV9 and TRBJ1-4; TRBD1 is a possible D gene (6 bases). Trimming stripped 4 bases from V and 5 bases from J, with 15 bases between. Looked up from germline, CDR1 is SGDLS and CDR2 is YYNGEE. The CDR3 consists of 15 residues. The CDR3 sequence is CASSKRTDPNEKLFF. The CDR3 DNA sequence: TGTGCCAGCAGCAAACGGACAGACCCAAATGAAAAACTGTTTTTT.

V usage is TRBV30 and J usage is TRBJ2-5; 8 bases line up with TRBD1. The ends lost 0 bases at V and 5 bases at J; junction bases unmatched: 8. The CDR3 consists of 15 residues. Germline V gene data show CDR1 as GTSNPN and CDR2 as SVGIG (reference sequence). CDR3 nucleotide sequence: TGTGCCTGGAGTGTCCCCAGGGGGCCTGGTGAGACCCAGTACTTC. Encoded protein: CAWSVPRGPGETQYF.

CDR3 amino acids: CASSQDSQREVVTQYF. CDR3 sequence (DNA): TGCGCCAGCAGCCAAGATTCCCAGCGGGAGGTTGTGACCCAGTACTTC. The V and J genes are TRBV4-1 and TRBJ2-5, with 9 bases fitting TRBD2. J lost 7 bases, V lost 0 bases, and 9 bases had no gene match. Germline-derived CDR1 and CDR2 are MGHRA and YSYEKL. This CDR3 region has 16 residues.